These 10 T cell receptor beta chains share one sample of origin, sequenced in a study of T cells after yellow fever vaccination. In TCRdb, the 5' RACE reads were re-called with MiXCR into one record per CDR3 protein. The table shows almost 600,000 distinct CDR3 sequences, with less than 15% occurring only once. Sample: PBMCs, taken on the day of the yellow fever booster vaccination. These receptors were obtained from a man under 40 who received the YFV17D yellow fever vaccine.

The chain joins TRBV29-1 to TRBJ2-5; D possibly corresponds to TRBD2 (6 bases). The CDR3 extends over 12 amino acids. Germline V lookup: CDR1 SQVTM, CDR2 ANQGSEA. Trimming removed 6 bases from V and 4 bases from J, with 12 bases in between. The CDR3, as DNA: TGCAGCGTGCGGAGGGGAACAGAGACCCAGTACTTC. As protein: CSVRRGTETQYF. Full variable domain (remainder filled in from reference TRBV29-1 and TRBJ2-5): SAVISQKPSRDICQRGTSLTIQCQVDSQVTMMFWYRQQPGQSLTLIATANQGSEATYESGFVIDKFPISRPNLTFSTLTVSNMSPEDSSIYLCSVRRGTETQYFGPGTRLLVL.

V gene TRBV20-1 combines with J gene TRBJ2-3; D uncertain. CDR3 size: 14 residues. Germline CDR1 reads DFQATT; CDR2 reads SNEGSKA (reference sequence). Trimming pared 0 bases from V and 7 bases from J, leaving 14 bases between. Here the CDR3 DNA reads TGCAGTGCTAGAGATCAAGTCCTTGAGAATACGCAGTATTTT. Residues: CSARDQVLENTQYF.

The chain carries TRBV6-1 and TRBJ1-2; the D is unclear. V lost 5 bases to trimming and J lost 0 bases, with 10 bases between them. This CDR3 is built from 14 residues. Germline lookup yields CDR1 MNHNS and CDR2 SASEGT. The CDR3 DNA follows: TGTGCCAGCAGTCTCCACGGGGCTAACTATGGCTACACCTTC. Encoded protein: CASSLHGANYGYTF.

There are a few counts of this clonotype. The J gene is TRBJ2-3, the V gene TRBV20-1; a possible D gene is TRBD1 (6 bases). Germline CDR1 is DFQATT and CDR2 is SNEGSKA (reference sequence). V lost 6 bases, J lost 8 bases, and 9 bases lay in between. The CDR3 covers 10 residues. Here the CDR3 DNA reads TGCAGTGCAGTCAGGGGTACGCAGTATTTT. Residues: CSAVRGTQYF.

The V call is TRBV19, the J call TRBJ2-2; 7 positions agree with TRBD2. J was trimmed by 0 bases and V by 8 bases; bases with no gene match: 3. Germline V CDR1 and CDR2: LNHDA, SQIVND (reference sequence). This CDR3 is built from 14 residues. Here the CDR3 reads CASSGLANTGELFF. The CDR3, as DNA: TGTGCCAGTTCCGGACTAGCGAACACCGGGGAGCTGTTTTTT.

This chain connects TRBV23-1 to TRBJ1-1; D remains unclear. TRBV23-1 is recorded as an ORF, its role being uncertain. The germline V and J ends were trimmed by 2 bases and 13 bases, with 5 bases remaining between them. The CDR3 spans 9 residues. DNA for the CDR3: TGCGCCAGCAGTCAACTCGGTTTCTTT. Protein sequence: CASSQLGFF.

This clonotype was detected a few times. The chain carries TRBV5-1 and TRBJ2-7; tentatively, D is TRBD1 (6 bases). The CDR3 spans 15 residues. Germline lookup yields CDR1 SGHRS and CDR2 YFSETQ. The V end was cut by 0 bases, the J end by 4 bases, with 14 bases between. The CDR3 DNA follows: TGCGCCAGCAGCTTGGCACAGGGAGCTGGGTACGAGCAGTACTTC. This codes for CASSLAQGAGYEQYF.

The chain uses TRBV10-1 and TRBJ1-5; 7 bases are a match to TRBD1. The CDR3 is 17 residues long. V lost 4 bases, J lost 7 bases, and 16 bases stayed unmatched. CDR1 and CDR2 (germline): WNHNN, SYGVQD (reference sequence). CDR3 amino acids: CASSAHPGQYSGQPQHF. The CDR3 nucleotides read TGCGCCAGCAGTGCACACCCGGGACAGTATAGCGGACAGCCCCAGCATTTT.

In its sample, this clonotype was seen a few times. The J gene is TRBJ2-5, the V gene TRBV5-1; 12 nucleotides line up with TRBD2. Unmatched junction bases numbered 11, after V lost 7 bases and J lost 4 bases. Germline V gives CDR1 SGHRS, CDR2 YFSETQ. The CDR3 runs 16 residues. CDR3 residues: CASLRGLAGGPETQYF. The CDR3 nucleotides read TGCGCCAGCCTTCGTGGGCTAGCGGGAGGGCCAGAGACCCAGTACTTC.

This chain connects TRBV27 to TRBJ2-7, with unresolved D. The V end lost 0 bases, the J end lost 5 bases, and 8 bases lay between the germline ends. The CDR3 is made up of 13 amino acids. Germline assignment: CDR1 MNHEY and CDR2 SMNVEV (reference sequence). CDR3 nucleotides: TGTGCCAGCAGTTTATCTTTCCTAGACGAGCAGTACTTC. It specifies CASSLSFLDEQYF.